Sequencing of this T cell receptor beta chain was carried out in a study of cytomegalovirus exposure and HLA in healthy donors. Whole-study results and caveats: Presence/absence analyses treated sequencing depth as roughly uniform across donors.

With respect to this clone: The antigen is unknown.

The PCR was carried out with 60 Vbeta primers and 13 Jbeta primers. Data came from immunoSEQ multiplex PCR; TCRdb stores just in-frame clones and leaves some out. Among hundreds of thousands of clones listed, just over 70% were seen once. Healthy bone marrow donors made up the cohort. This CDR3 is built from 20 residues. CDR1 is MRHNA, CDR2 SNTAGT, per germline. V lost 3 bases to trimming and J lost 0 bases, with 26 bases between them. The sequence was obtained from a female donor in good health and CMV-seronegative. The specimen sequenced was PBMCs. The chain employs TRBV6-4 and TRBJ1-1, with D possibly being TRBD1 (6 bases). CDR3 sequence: CASSEWGHSGGGSMNTEAFF. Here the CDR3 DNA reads TGTGCCAGCAGTGAATGGGGGCACTCAGGCGGGGGGTCGATGAACACTGAAGCTTTCTTT.